The 17 T cell receptor beta chains listed next were all sequenced from one sample in a study of shared clonotypes between healthy human individuals (dated by TCRdb to the early 2020s). Libraries came from the immunoSEQ multiplex PCR assay. TCRdb's version of the immuneACCESS table is confined to in-frame rearrangements and falls short of the full clone set. An unresolved V gene accounts for under half of the shortfall where checked; the remainder is of unknown origin. The sample table contains about 1.1 million clones; only one count was recorded for roughly 77% of them. The top ten hold about 0.94% of the sample. Sequencing was carried out using memory CD4+ T cells from PBMCs. This sample's cell subset or site label indicates: CD45RA-negative fraction. These receptors were obtained from a young man in good health. Some clones in this sample may be carry-over from other donors' samples.

Worth noting for this clone: Additional DNA sequences in this sample encode the identical CDR3. The chain combines TRBV28 with TRBJ2-5; D could derive from TRBD1 or TRBD2 (6 bases each). The CDR3 contains 14 residues. CDR1 and CDR2 from the germline V gene are MDHEN and SYDVKM. Trimming stripped 1 base from V and 1 base from J, with 7 bases between. CDR3 nucleotide sequence: TGTGCCAGCAGTTTATCGGGGGCCCAAGAGACCCAGTACTTC. Translated, it gives CASSLSGAQETQYF.

J is TRBJ1-5 and V is TRBV19, with 8 bases that match TRBD1. Germline trimming cut 10 bases from V and 2 bases from J; bases unmatched to any gene: 7. The length of the CDR3 is 14 residues. Germline CDR1 reads LNHDA; CDR2 reads SQIVND (reference sequence). The CDR3 sequence is CATTGTGGNQPQHF. In DNA, the CDR3 is TGTGCCACCACTGGGACAGGCGGCAATCAGCCCCAGCATTTT. Filled out from reference TRBV19 and TRBJ1-5, the complete variable domain reads DGGITQSPKYLFRKEGQNVTLSCEQNLNHDAMYWYRQDPGQGLRLIYYSQIVNDFQKGDIAEGYSVSREKKESFPLTVTSAQKNPTAFYLCATTGTGGNQPQHFGDGTRLSIL.

This chain joins TRBV6-1 and TRBJ1-4, with TRBD1 identical over 9 bases. Germline V CDR1 and CDR2: MNHNS, SASEGT. V trimming: 3 bases; J trimming: 2 bases; junction bases outside the gene matches: 4. The CDR3 is 16 residues long. The CDR3 protein is CASSDQTGGTNEKLFF. DNA of the CDR3: TGTGCCAGCAGTGACCAGACAGGGGGGACTAATGAAAAACTGTTTTTT.

The V gene is TRBV11-3, the J gene TRBJ2-7, with TRBD2 matching 12 bases. CDR1 and CDR2 (germline): SGHNT, YENEEA. The trim removed 4 bases at V and 4 bases at J, leaving 5 bases unmatched. This CDR3 has 15 residues. The CDR3 spells CASSSTSGSSYEQYF. The CDR3 DNA reads as TGTGCCAGCAGCTCGACTAGCGGGAGTTCTTACGAGCAGTACTTC.

V is TRBV28 and J is TRBJ2-4; a weak D match, TRBD1 (6 bases). V lost 4 bases, J lost 0 bases, and 16 bases lay in between. Per the germline V gene, CDR1 is MDHEN and CDR2 is SYDVKM. The CDR3 sequence is 17 residues long. CDR3 loop: CASSSWDTNIAKNIQYF. In DNA, the CDR3 is TGTGCCAGCAGTTCATGGGACACCAATATAGCCAAAAACATTCAGTACTTC.

The genes are TRBV30 and TRBJ2-1, with 7 bases lining up with TRBD1. V shed 3 bases and J 4 bases; nucleotides not matched to a gene: 9. The CDR3 sequence is 15 residues long. The germline V gene encodes CDR1 GTSNPN and CDR2 SVGIG (reference sequence). As DNA, the CDR3 is TGTGCCTGGAGGACAGGGACGGCGCCATACAATGAGCAGTTCTTC. This sequence encodes CAWRTGTAPYNEQFF.

This clone showed up just a few times. The rearrangement joins TRBV6-6 to TRBJ2-7; D may match TRBD1 or TRBD2 (5 bases each). Germline CDR1 MNHNY, CDR2 SVGAGI (reference sequence). The ends were cut back, 8 bases at V and 2 bases at J, with 16 bases in the middle. This CDR3 has 14 amino acids. The CDR3 sequence: CASSRDPGAYEQYF. As DNA, the CDR3 is TGTGCCAGCTCTAGGGACCCCGGGGCCTACGAGCAGTACTTC.

V is TRBV5-1 and J is TRBJ1-1; 8 nucleotides match TRBD1. This CDR3 is built from 15 residues. The germline V gene encodes CDR1 SGHRS and CDR2 YFSETQ. The junction had 9 bases not matched to a gene; V was cut back by 8 bases and J by 0 bases. CDR3 loop: CASHQGAGVNTEAFF. As DNA, the CDR3 is TGCGCCAGTCATCAGGGGGCTGGGGTGAACACTGAAGCTTTCTTT.

V and J are TRBV28 and TRBJ2-1; 9 bases map to TRBD2. CDR3 length equals 18 residues. Trimming cost V 6 bases and J 6 bases; bases outside gene matches: 18. Germline lookup yields CDR1 MDHEN and CDR2 SYDVKM. CDR3 bases: TGTGCCAGCAGCCACCGCCGGGGGAGGCTAGCGGGGACCAATGAGCAGTTCTTC. Its translation is CASSHRRGRLAGTNEQFF.

V and J are TRBV6-1 and TRBJ2-2; 7 nucleotides agree with TRBD2. V lost 11 bases and J lost 7; bases outside the gene matches: 13. This CDR3 spans 14 amino acids. Germline CDR1 is MNHNS and CDR2 is SASEGT. Written as DNA, the CDR3 is TGTGCCGGCCTCGACCGGGACTACCTCGGGGAGCTGTTTTTT. Protein product: CAGLDRDYLGELFF.

The V and J genes are TRBV5-5 and TRBJ2-5; D ambiguous. CDR1 and CDR2 (germline): SGHKS, YYEKEE (reference sequence). This CDR3 has 13 amino acids. Trimming removed 2 bases from V and 5 bases from J, with 10 bases in between. The DNA of the CDR3 is TGTGCCAGCAGCTTTGGGCCGAGGGAGACCCAGTACTTC. It yields the protein CASSFGPRETQYF.

This clone was observed once. This chain links TRBV7-9 with TRBJ2-2; 7 bases are a match to TRBD2. V shed 5 bases and J 0 bases; nucleotides not matched to a gene: 6. Germline CDR1 reads SEHNR; CDR2 reads FQNEAQ (reference sequence). The CDR3 is 16 residues long. CDR3 bases: TGTGCCAGCAGCCGACCGGGACTATCGAACACCGGGGAGCTGTTTTTT. Translating it yields CASSRPGLSNTGELFF.

V gene TRBV5-1 combines with J gene TRBJ1-2; TRBD1 is a possible D gene (5 bases). V was clipped by 2 bases and J by 7 bases, with 9 bases between them. This CDR3 comprises 12 residues. Germline V gene sequence: CDR1 SGHRS, CDR2 YFSETQ. The CDR3 DNA follows: TGCGCCAGCAGCTTTGACAGCTCTGGCTACACCTTC. This encodes CASSFDSSGYTF.

V and J are TRBV28 and TRBJ1-2, with TRBD1 matching 8 bases. After removal of 6 bases from V and 6 bases from J, the junction contained 3 bases not matched to a gene. CDR1 is MDHEN and CDR2 is SYDVKM in the germline V gene. This CDR3 is built from 12 residues. The CDR3 spells CASRAGGDGYTF. The CDR3 nucleotides are TGTGCCAGCAGGGCAGGGGGCGATGGCTACACCTTC.

This clone came up a few times. The CDR3 sequence is CASSLLAGMTEAFF. The CDR3 bases are TGCGCCAGCAGCTTGCTGGCGGGAATGACTGAAGCTTTCTTT. V is TRBV5-1 and J is TRBJ1-1; D gene uncertain. CDR1 and CDR2 from the germline V gene are SGHRS and YFSETQ. The CDR3 runs 14 residues. Trimming took off 1 base at V and 5 bases at J, with 12 bases between the two ends.

The chain joins TRBV6-5 to TRBJ2-1; a possible D gene is TRBD2 (6 bases). The V and J ends lost 5 bases and 9 bases respectively, with 17 bases between them. CDR1 and CDR2 from the germline V gene are MNHEY and SVGAGI. The CDR3 contains 14 residues. The CDR3 region is CASSTLRQGGEQFF. CDR3 nucleotides: TGTGCCAGCAGTACCCTTCGGCAGGGAGGTGAGCAGTTCTTC.

This chain uses TRBV5-1 with TRBJ2-7, with 7 bases lining up with TRBD2. CDR1 is SGHRS and CDR2 is YFSETQ in the germline V gene. The CDR3 has 17 amino acids. V was pared by 3 bases and J by 7 bases, with 19 bases of the junction left unmatched. The CDR3 sequence is CASSSSPSGLAYVEQYF. The CDR3 DNA reads TGCGCCAGCAGCTCTTCCCCTAGCGGACTGGCCTACGTGGAGCAGTACTTC.